The 5 T cell receptor beta chains reported below all come from one sample, sequenced in a study of regulatory T cells in long-lasting Graves disease. The time point is: newly diagnosed GD, antithyroid drugs for less than 3 months. RNA isolated from PBMCs was used to make the TCR library. Libraries of TCR beta came from iRepertoire HTBI primers plus Arm-PCR of CDR3 regions. Each CDR3 protein is one row after TCRdb ran MiXCR on the multiplex PCR reads. The repertoire includes 400,000 to 550,000 distinct CDR3 sequences, about 15% of them detected once, and about 23% sits in the top ten. Separately, the same data were catalogued under a study of T cells in Graves' hyperthyroidism and ophthalmopathy.

This material consisted of peripheral blood mononuclear cells (PBMCs), taken at new diagnosis, from a patient treated with antithyroid drugs. The receptors originated from a woman aged 18-35 years with Graves disease.

This clonotype was seen a few times. The rearrangement joins TRBV2 to TRBJ1-6; D may be TRBD1 (5 bases). CDR3 length: 16 residues. Trimming took 1 base from V and 6 from J, leaving 13 bases between them. Germline CDR1 is SNHLY and CDR2 is FYNNEI. The CDR3 protein is CASSEGGRRANSPLHF. The CDR3 DNA reads as TGTGCCAGCAGTGAAGGGGGCAGGAGGGCTAATTCACCCCTCCACTTT.

This clonotype has ten or more counts. The chain has TRBV7-2 and TRBJ2-5; TRBD2 matches at 11 bases. Unmatched junction bases numbered 1, after V lost 3 bases and J lost 4 bases. CDR1 is SGHTA and CDR2 is FQGNSA in the germline V gene. The CDR3 is made up of 14 amino acids. CDR3: CASSFGTSGETQYF. CDR3 nucleotides: TGTGCCAGCAGCTTTGGGACTAGCGGAGAGACCCAGTACTTC.

The chain joins TRBV29-1 to TRBJ1-1; TRBD1 matches at 8 bases. This CDR3 region has 13 residues. The germline gives CDR1 SQVTM, CDR2 ANQGSEA. V lost 4 bases and J lost 2; bases outside the gene matches: 3. The CDR3 coding sequence is TGCAGCGTTGGTGGGACAGGTAACACTGAAGCTTTCTTT. It translates to CSVGGTGNTEAFF.

In its sample, this clonotype was seen a few times. V gene TRBV25-1 combines with J gene TRBJ2-5; 12 nucleotides match TRBD2. Germline V gene lookup returns CDR1 MGHDK and CDR2 SYGVNS. The CDR3 has 17 amino acids. V lost 4 bases, J lost 5 bases, and 11 bases stayed unmatched. CDR3 region: CASSGRRLAGGLETQYF. CDR3 DNA sequence: TGTGCCAGCAGTGGACGTCGGCTAGCGGGAGGGCTGGAGACCCAGTACTTC.

The chain uses TRBV4-1 and TRBJ2-3, with D tentatively TRBD1 (6 bases). This CDR3 is built from 15 residues. From germline, CDR1 is MGHRA and CDR2 YSYEKL. V was cut by 3 bases and J by 4 bases, with 14 bases left in between. CDR3 sequence: CASSHDRPRADTQYF. CDR3 nucleotide sequence: TGCGCCAGCAGCCACGACAGGCCGCGCGCAGATACGCAGTATTTT.